The 26 T cell receptor beta chains given below trace back to one sample, sequenced in a study of read filtering for tumor transcriptome and immune sequencing. From around 0.4 ug of RNA, a library with molecular barcoded alpha/delta and beta/gamma adaptors was made. TCRdb reprocessed the reads with MiXCR, giving one entry per CDR3 protein. Of roughly 130,000 distinct CDR3 sequences listed, 10% to 15% are singletons. Sequencing input: a population of CD138-negative cells sorted from bone marrow. The origin of the receptors is a donor older than 35 with multiple myeloma.

This clonotype was picked up many times. The chain is built from TRBV11-2 and TRBJ2-1, with D maybe TRBD2 (6 bases). CDR3 length: 14 residues. V lost 1 base and J 6 bases, leaving 10 bases between the germline ends. From germline, CDR1 is SGHAT and CDR2 FQNNGV. The CDR3 coding sequence is TGTGCCAGCAGCTTAGGGGGGGTGGGCAATGAGCAGTTCTTC. Translating it yields CASSLGGVGNEQFF. The whole variable domain, remainder taken from reference TRBV11-2 and TRBJ2-1, is EAGVAQSPRYKIIEKRQSVAFWCNPISGHATLYWYQQILGQGPKLLIQFQNNGVVDDSQLPKDRFSAERLKGVDSTLKIQPAKLEDSAVYLCASSLGGVGNEQFFGPGTRLTVL.

With regard to this clonotype: This may be a read error: a much more frequent sequence differs by one nucleotide. J is TRBJ2-1 and V is TRBV7-3; a possible D gene is TRBD2 (5 bases). V gave up 3 bases and J gave up 9 bases, with 12 bases separating them. CDR3 length: 13 amino acids. Germline lookup yields CDR1 SGHTA and CDR2 FQGTGA. The CDR3 nucleotides are TGTGCCAGCAGCTTTATCCGTGAGGGTGAGCAGTTCTTC. Protein sequence: CASSFIREGEQFF.

In its sample, this clonotype was seen many times. The chain links TRBV19 to TRBJ2-2; D possibly corresponds to TRBD2 (6 bases). Germline CDR1 LNHDA, CDR2 SQIVND (reference sequence). The V and J ends lost 4 bases and 4 bases respectively, with 13 bases between them. The CDR3 totals 15 residues. The CDR3 spells CASSTSGTPTGELFF. CDR3 DNA: TGTGCCAGTAGTACCTCCGGGACTCCCACCGGGGAGCTGTTTTTT.

This clonotype was seen at least ten times. The chain links TRBV30 to TRBJ1-6; D not resolved. Trimming left V 0 bases short and J 8 bases short, with 5 bases between. CDR1 and CDR2 from the germline V gene are GTSNPN and SVGIG (reference sequence). The CDR3 is 12 residues long. The DNA of the CDR3 is TGTGCCTGGAGTGTACGGGATTCACCCCTCCACTTT. This translates into CAWSVRDSPLHF. The full variable domain, completed using reference TRBV30 and TRBJ1-6, is SQTIHQWPATLVQPVGSPLSLECTVEGTSNPNLYWYRQAAGRGLQLLFYSVGIGQISSEVPQNLSASRPQDRQFILSSKKLLLSDSGFYLCAWSVRDSPLHFGNGTRLTVT.

In its sample, this clonotype was seen many times. A much bigger clone sits one base away, suggesting this may be a read error. The J gene is TRBJ2-1, the V gene TRBV29-1; possibly TRBD2 for D (7 bases). CDR3 length: 13 amino acids. Germline assignment: CDR1 SQVTM and CDR2 ANQGSEA. CDR3 in DNA: TGCAGCGCTAAGCGGGACACCAACAATGGGCAGTTCTTC. It codes for CSAKRDTNNGQFF.

This clonotype was detected ten times or more. The chain carries TRBV29-1 and TRBJ1-1; D is perhaps TRBD1 (6 bases). The ends were cut back, 5 bases at V and 5 bases at J, with 12 bases in the middle. Per germline, CDR1 SQVTM and CDR2 ANQGSEA. This CDR3 contains 12 residues. The CDR3: CSVRGGATEAFF. The CDR3 nucleotides are TGCAGCGTTAGGGGGGGAGCGACTGAAGCTTTCTTT.

This clonotype was observed at least ten times. V and J are TRBV15 and TRBJ2-3; D gene unclear. CDR3 size: 15 residues. The germline CDR1 and CDR2 sequences are LNHNV and YYDKDF (reference sequence). V lost 0 bases and J 4 bases, leaving 11 bases between the germline ends. CDR3 in DNA: TGTGCCACCAGCAGAGATTGGGCAGAAGCAGATACGCAGTATTTT. Its protein product is CATSRDWAEADTQYF.

This clonotype has a count of ten or more. The rearrangement joins TRBV7-2 to TRBJ1-6, with D possibly being TRBD1 (6 bases). This CDR3 spans 16 amino acids. The V gene's germline CDR1 is SGHTA and CDR2 FQGNSA. V gave up 2 bases and J gave up 7 bases, with 15 bases separating them. This chain's CDR3 is CASSLFRGLGNSPLHF. The CDR3 DNA is TGTGCCAGCAGCTTATTTCGGGGGCTCGGAAATTCACCCCTCCACTTT.

This clonotype was seen repeatedly, ten times or more. The chain links TRBV21-1 to TRBJ2-7; TRBD1, the D gene given by the table, was not confirmed from the DNA. TRBV21-1 is classified as a pseudogene. There are 15 residues in the CDR3. The CDR3 DNA sequence: TGTGCCAGCAGCGCCCCGGGAGGCGGACCCTACGAGCAGTACTTC. Amino acid sequence: CASSAPGGGPYEQYF.

This clonotype was counted only a few times. This rearrangement joins TRBV29-1 to TRBJ2-1, with 7 bases matching TRBD1. After removal of 0 bases from V and 4 bases from J, the junction contained 12 bases not matched to a gene. Germline loops: CDR1 SQVTM, CDR2 ANQGSEA. The CDR3 spans 17 residues. The CDR3 nucleotides are TGCAGCGTTGAAGACTCCGACTCAGGGGGTCCTTACAATGAGCAGTTCTTC. Amino acids: CSVEDSDSGGPYNEQFF.

This clonotype showed up many times. The chain has TRBV18 and TRBJ2-3, with D unresolved. V gave up 2 bases and J gave up 4 bases, with 16 bases separating them. Germline-derived CDR1 and CDR2 are KGHSH and LQKENI. This CDR3 is built from 16 residues. Here the CDR3 reads CASSPGIFNPPDTQYF. The CDR3 DNA reads TGTGCCAGCTCACCAGGAATCTTTAATCCACCAGATACGCAGTATTTT.

To note about this clonotype: A much more abundant neighbour one base away suggests this may be a read error. The J gene is TRBJ2-3, the V gene TRBV7-8; 9 nucleotides line up with TRBD1. Per germline, CDR1 SGHVS and CDR2 FQNEAQ. This CDR3 spans 14 amino acids. The CDR3: CASSTLQGADKQYF. The CDR3 DNA reads as TGTGCCAGCAGCACGTTACAGGGGGCAGATAAGCAGTATTTT.

This clonotype has at least ten counts. The genes are TRBV5-1 and TRBJ2-7; no clear D gene. Trimming stripped 0 bases from V and 7 bases from J, with 14 bases between. CDR3 length: 14 amino acids. The germline CDR1 and CDR2 sequences are SGHRS and YFSETQ. The CDR3 nucleotides are TGCGCCAGCAGCTTGGAAGTGGCCCCTGGGGAGCAGTACTTC. As protein: CASSLEVAPGEQYF. Drawing the rest from reference TRBV5-1 and TRBJ2-7, the complete variable domain is KAGVTQTPRYLIKTRGQQVTLSCSPISGHRSVSWYQQTPGQGLQFLFEYFSETQRNKGNFPGRFSGRQFSNSRSEMNVSTLELGDSALYLCASSLEVAPGEQYFGPGTRLTVT.

The sample holds a few counts of this clonotype. With a much larger clone just one base away, this may be a read error. This chain links TRBV29-1 with TRBJ2-1, with 9 bases aligning to TRBD2. The CDR3 covers 15 residues. CDR1 is SQVTM, CDR2 ANQGSEA, per germline. Here the CDR3 DNA reads TGCAGCGTTGAAGGACTAGCGGACTTCTACAAGGAGCAGTTCTTC. Its protein product is CSVEGLADFYKEQFF.

This clonotype showed up just once. An end of the junction does not agree with germline; a read error may underlie this. V is TRBV12-5 and J is TRBJ2-6; D is unclear. The CDR3 runs 15 residues. The V gene's germline CDR1 is LGHNT and CDR2 FRNRAP. CDR3 amino acids: CDSGLTQSGANVLTF. The CDR3, as DNA: TGTGATAGTGGTTTGACGCAGTCTGGGGCCAACGTCCTGACTTTC.

This clonotype has only a few counts. The chain combines TRBV11-2 with TRBJ2-5, with a weak D call TRBD1 (5 bases). The length of the CDR3 is 14 residues. Germline values: CDR1 SGHAT, CDR2 FQNNGV. Trimming shortened V by 6 bases and J by 2 bases, and 13 bases separated the two germline ends. DNA of the CDR3: TGTGCCAGCAGTACAGGACGATCACAAGAGACCCAGTACTTC. Its protein is CASSTGRSQETQYF.

This CDR3 reads CASSLGAAGANEQFF. The CDR3 DNA follows: TGTGCCAGTTCCTTGGGGGCAGCGGGAGCCAATGAGCAGTTCTTC. The genes are TRBV2 and TRBJ2-1, with 8 bases fitting TRBD2. Germline V gene sequence: CDR1 SNHLY, CDR2 FYNNEI. The CDR3 runs 15 residues. The V gene end was trimmed by 9 bases and the J gene end by 6 bases; junction bases not matched to a gene: 13.

This clonotype was detected many times. The chain uses TRBV20-1 and TRBJ2-3; D is unresolved. Trimming removed 1 base from V and 3 bases from J, with 14 bases in between. The CDR3 totals 15 residues. Germline assignment: CDR1 DFQATT and CDR2 SNEGSKA (reference sequence). In nucleotides, the CDR3 is TGCAGTGCTAGAGGCGGCGGCGAGGAAACAGATACGCAGTATTTT. This gives the protein CSARGGGEETDTQYF.

There are many counts of this clonotype. The rearrangement joins TRBV12-3 or TRBV12-4 to TRBJ1-1; no clear D. This CDR3 region has 12 residues. Trimming left V 5 bases short and J 5 bases short, with 9 bases between. This CDR3 reads CASSRMGTEAFF. In DNA form, the CDR3 reads TGTGCCAGCAGTCGGATGGGGACTGAAGCTTTCTTT.

This clonotype was seen many times. The gene calls are TRBV7-9 and TRBJ2-7; TRBD2 might be the D (5 bases). The ends were cut back, 5 bases at V and 0 bases at J, with 11 bases in the middle. CDR1 and CDR2 from the germline V gene are SEHNR and FQNEAQ (reference sequence). The CDR3 is made up of 14 amino acids. The CDR3 here is CASSPRLSSYEQYF. The CDR3 region has the DNA TGTGCCAGCAGCCCGAGACTATCCTCCTACGAGCAGTACTTC.

This clonotype occurred many times. The chain uses TRBV7-2 and TRBJ2-5; possibly TRBD1 for D (6 bases). This CDR3 comprises 16 residues. The germline V gene encodes CDR1 SGHTA and CDR2 FQGNSA. V was cut by 1 base and J by 4 bases, with 16 bases left in between. The CDR3, as DNA: TGTGCCAGCAGCTTAGTTCAGGGGTCGTATCGAGAGACCCAGTACTTC. Translation: CASSLVQGSYRETQYF. Using reference TRBV7-2 and TRBJ2-5 for the parts outside the CDR3, the full variable domain is GAGVSQSPSNKVTEKGKDVELRCDPISGHTALYWYRQSLGQGLEFLIYFQGNSAPDKSGLPSDRFSAERTGGSVSTLTIQRTQQEDSAVYLCASSLVQGSYRETQYFGPGTRLLVL.

This clonotype was recorded a few times. The CDR3 end shows no conserved phenylalanine or tryptophan, and so a read error is likely. The genes are TRBV11-2 and TRBJ2-5, with 7 nucleotides matching TRBD1. Germline assignment: CDR1 SGHAT and CDR2 FQNNGV. The length of the CDR3 is 15 residues. The CDR3 here is CASSLQGQIQETQYL. CDR3 nucleotides: TGTGCCAGCAGCTTACAGGGACAGATCCAAGAAACCCAGTACCTC.

In this sample, this clonotype turned up many times. The genes are TRBV2 and TRBJ2-3, with D possibly TRBD2 on 5 matching bases. V lost 9 bases to trimming and J lost 1 base, with 14 bases between them. CDR1 is SNHLY and CDR2 is FYNNEI in the germline V gene. This CDR3 is built from 14 residues. CDR3 sequence (DNA): TGTGCCAGGCGGCGTGTGGAGGGCACAGATACGCAGTATTTT. Encoded protein: CARRRVEGTDTQYF.

As to this clonotype: A read error may account for a junction end that differs from germline. The chain links TRBV28 to TRBJ2-5; no definite D call. This CDR3 is built from 13 residues. Per germline, CDR1 MDHEN and CDR2 SYDVKM. Written as DNA, the CDR3 is TGTGCGAGCAGTCTCACGGGCCTGGGGACCCAGTACTTC. Its protein is CASSLTGLGTQYF.

As concerns this clonotype: A read error is likely, as this CDR3 ends without the conserved phenylalanine or tryptophan. The rearrangement uses TRBV5-4 and TRBJ2-1; D is unresolved. Trimming took 2 bases from V and 5 from J, leaving 8 bases between them. CDR3 length: 13 residues. The germline V gene encodes CDR1 SGHNT and CDR2 YYREEE (reference sequence). The chain's CDR3 is CASSLSGDNEQFL. CDR3 coding DNA: TGTGCCAGCAGCTTATCGGGCGACAATGAGCAGTTCCTC.

At least ten counts were recorded for this clonotype. The gene calls are TRBV5-1 and TRBJ2-1; D not resolved. Germline V gene lookup returns CDR1 SGHRS and CDR2 YFSETQ. The CDR3 is 15 residues long. V was trimmed by 0 bases and J by 0 bases, leaving 7 bases between them. CDR3 DNA sequence: TGCGCCAGCAGCTTGGATGTAAGCTCCTACAATGAGCAGTTCTTC. It translates to CASSLDVSSYNEQFF.